This T cell receptor (beta chain) is drawn from a study of blood T cell repertoires in COVID-19. Study background: Spain, Italy and the United States supplied samples that represented acute and convalescent COVID-19.

The length of the CDR3 is 12 residues. Trimming took off 8 bases at V and 4 bases at J, with 11 bases between the two ends. Germline V gene lookup returns CDR1 SNHLY and CDR2 FYNNEI. Data came from immunoSEQ multiplex PCR; TCRdb stores just in-frame clones and leaves some out. The data hold over 85,000 clones, with approximately 85% observed a single time. V is TRBV2 and J is TRBJ1-2; D is ambiguous. The clonotype comes from a human donor in a cohort sampled during active COVID-19. The material sequenced was peripheral blood. The CDR3 loop is CASDGRSYGYTF. As DNA, the CDR3 is TGTGCCAGCGACGGTCGGAGCTATGGCTACACCTTC.